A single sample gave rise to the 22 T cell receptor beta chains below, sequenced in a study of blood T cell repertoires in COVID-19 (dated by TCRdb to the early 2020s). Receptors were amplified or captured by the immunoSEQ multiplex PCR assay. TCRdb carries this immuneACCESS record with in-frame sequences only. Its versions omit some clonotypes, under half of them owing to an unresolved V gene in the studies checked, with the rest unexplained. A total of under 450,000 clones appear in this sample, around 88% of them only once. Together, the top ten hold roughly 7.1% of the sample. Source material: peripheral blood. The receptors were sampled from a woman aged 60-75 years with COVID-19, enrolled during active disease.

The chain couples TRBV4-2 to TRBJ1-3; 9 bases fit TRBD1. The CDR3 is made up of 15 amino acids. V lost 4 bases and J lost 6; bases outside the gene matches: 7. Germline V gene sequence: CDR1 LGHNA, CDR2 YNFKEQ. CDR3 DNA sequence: TGTGCCAGCAGCCCGGTAGGGACAGGGCCAAACACCATATATTTT. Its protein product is CASSPVGTGPNTIYF.

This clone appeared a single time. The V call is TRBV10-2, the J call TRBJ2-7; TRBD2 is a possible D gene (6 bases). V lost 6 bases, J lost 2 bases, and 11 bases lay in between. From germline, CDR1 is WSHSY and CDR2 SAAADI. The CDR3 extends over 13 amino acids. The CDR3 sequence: CASSRDSPYEQYF. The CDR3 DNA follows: TGCGCCAGCAGCCGGGACTCCCCCTACGAGCAGTACTTC.

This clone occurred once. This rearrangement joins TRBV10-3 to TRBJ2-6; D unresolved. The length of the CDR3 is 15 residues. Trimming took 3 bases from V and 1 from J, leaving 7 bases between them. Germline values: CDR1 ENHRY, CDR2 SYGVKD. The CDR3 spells CAISEQLSGANVLTF. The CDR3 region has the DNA TGTGCCATCAGTGAACAGTTATCTGGGGCCAACGTCCTGACTTTC.

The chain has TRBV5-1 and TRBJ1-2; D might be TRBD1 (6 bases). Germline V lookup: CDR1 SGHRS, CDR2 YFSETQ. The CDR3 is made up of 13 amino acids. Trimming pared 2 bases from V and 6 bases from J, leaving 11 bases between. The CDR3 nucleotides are TGCGCCAGCAGCTTAGCAGGGGAGCATGGCTACACCTTC. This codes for CASSLAGEHGYTF. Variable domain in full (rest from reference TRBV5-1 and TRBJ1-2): KAGVTQTPRYLIKTRGQQVTLSCSPISGHRSVSWYQQTPGQGLQFLFEYFSETQRNKGNFPGRFSGRQFSNSRSEMNVSTLELGDSALYLCASSLAGEHGYTFGSGTRLTVV.

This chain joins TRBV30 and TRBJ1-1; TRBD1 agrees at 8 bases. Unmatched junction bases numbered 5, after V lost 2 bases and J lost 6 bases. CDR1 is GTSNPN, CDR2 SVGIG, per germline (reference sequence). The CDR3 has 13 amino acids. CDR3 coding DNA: TGTGCCTGGAGTCGTTCAGGGGGCTCTGAAGCTTTCTTT. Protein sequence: CAWSRSGGSEAFF.

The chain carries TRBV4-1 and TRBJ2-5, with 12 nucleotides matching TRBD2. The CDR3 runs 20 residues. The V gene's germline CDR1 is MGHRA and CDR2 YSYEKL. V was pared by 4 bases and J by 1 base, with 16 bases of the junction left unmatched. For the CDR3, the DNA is TGCGCCAGCAGCCGGCGGGGACCCCTTCGACTAGCGGGGGCCCAAGAGACCCAGTACTTC. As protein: CASSRRGPLRLAGAQETQYF.

CDR3 in DNA: TGTGCCAGTACCCAGGGACAGGCTAACTATGGCTACACCTTC. It codes for CASTQGQANYGYTF. The V gene is TRBV19, the J gene TRBJ1-2; 8 positions agree with TRBD1. CDR3 length: 14 amino acids. The germline gives CDR1 LNHDA, CDR2 SQIVND (reference sequence). V lost 7 bases and J lost 0; bases outside the gene matches: 4.

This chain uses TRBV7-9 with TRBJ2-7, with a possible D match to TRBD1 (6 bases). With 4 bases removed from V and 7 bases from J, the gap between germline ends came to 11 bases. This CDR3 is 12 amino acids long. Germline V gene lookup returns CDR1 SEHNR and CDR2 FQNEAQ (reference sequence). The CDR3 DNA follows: TGTGCCAGCAGCTCACAGGGTACAGAGCAGTACTTC. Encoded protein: CASSSQGTEQYF. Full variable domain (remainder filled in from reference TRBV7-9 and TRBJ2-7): DTGVSQNPRHKITKRGQNVTFRCDPISEHNRLYWYRQTLGQGPEFLTYFQNEAQLEKSRLLSDRFSAERPKGSFSTLEIQRTEQGDSAMYLCASSSQGTEQYFGPGTRLTVT.

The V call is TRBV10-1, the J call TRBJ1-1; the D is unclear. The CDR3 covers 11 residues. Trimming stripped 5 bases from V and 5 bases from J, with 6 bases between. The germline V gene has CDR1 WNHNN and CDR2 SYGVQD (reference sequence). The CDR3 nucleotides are TGCGCCAGCAGTCCCGGGACTGAAGCTTTCTTT. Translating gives CASSPGTEAFF.

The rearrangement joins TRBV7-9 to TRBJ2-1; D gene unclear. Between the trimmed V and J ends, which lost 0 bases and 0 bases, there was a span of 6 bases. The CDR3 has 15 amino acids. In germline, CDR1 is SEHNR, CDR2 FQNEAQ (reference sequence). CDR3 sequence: CASSLAAYSYNEQFF. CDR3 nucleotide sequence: TGTGCCAGCAGCTTAGCAGCTTACTCCTACAATGAGCAGTTCTTC.

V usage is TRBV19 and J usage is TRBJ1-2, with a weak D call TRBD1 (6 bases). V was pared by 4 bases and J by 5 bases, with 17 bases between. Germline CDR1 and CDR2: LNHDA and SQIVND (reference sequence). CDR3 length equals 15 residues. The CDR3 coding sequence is TGTGCCAGTAGTACGGACAGAGACATCCCGTATGGCTACACCTTC. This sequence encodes CASSTDRDIPYGYTF.

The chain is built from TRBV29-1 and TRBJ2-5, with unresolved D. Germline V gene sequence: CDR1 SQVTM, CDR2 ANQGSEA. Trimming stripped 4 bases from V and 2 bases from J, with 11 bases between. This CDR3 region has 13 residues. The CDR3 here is CSVVPGFQETQYF. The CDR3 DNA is TGCAGCGTTGTGCCAGGCTTTCAAGAGACCCAGTACTTC.

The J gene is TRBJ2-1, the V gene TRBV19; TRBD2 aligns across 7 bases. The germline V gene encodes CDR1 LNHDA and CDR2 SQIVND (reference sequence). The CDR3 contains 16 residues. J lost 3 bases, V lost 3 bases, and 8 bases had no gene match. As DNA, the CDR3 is TGTGCCAGTAGTATCCTCGGGGGGTCCCTCTACAATGAGCAGTTCTTC. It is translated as CASSILGGSLYNEQFF.

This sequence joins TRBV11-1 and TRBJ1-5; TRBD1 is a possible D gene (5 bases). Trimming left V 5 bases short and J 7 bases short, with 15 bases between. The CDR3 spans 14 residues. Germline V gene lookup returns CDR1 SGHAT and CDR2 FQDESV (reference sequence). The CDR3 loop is CASSPGGAGQPQHF. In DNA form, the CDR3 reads TGTGCCAGCAGCCCAGGTGGGGCCGGGCAGCCCCAGCATTTT.

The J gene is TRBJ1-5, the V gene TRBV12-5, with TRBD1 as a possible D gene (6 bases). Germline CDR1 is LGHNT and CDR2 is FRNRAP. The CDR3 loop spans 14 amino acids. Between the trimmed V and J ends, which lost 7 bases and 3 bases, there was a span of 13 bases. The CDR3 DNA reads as TGTGCTAGTGTCTTGGACAGCTACAATCAGCCCCAGCATTTT. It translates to CASVLDSYNQPQHF.

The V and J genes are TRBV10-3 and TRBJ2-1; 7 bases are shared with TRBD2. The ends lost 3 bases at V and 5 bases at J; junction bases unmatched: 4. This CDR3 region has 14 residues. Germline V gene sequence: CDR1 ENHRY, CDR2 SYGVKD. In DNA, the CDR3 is TGTGCCATCAGTGACTCGCGGGAGAACAATGAGCAGTTCTTC. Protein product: CAISDSRENNEQFF.

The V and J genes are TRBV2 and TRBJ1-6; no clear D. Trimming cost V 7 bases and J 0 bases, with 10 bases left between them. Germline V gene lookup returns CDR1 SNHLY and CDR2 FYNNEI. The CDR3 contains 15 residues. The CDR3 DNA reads TGTGCCAGCAAGATGGAGAGCTCCTATAATTCACCCCTCCACTTT. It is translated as CASKMESSYNSPLHF.

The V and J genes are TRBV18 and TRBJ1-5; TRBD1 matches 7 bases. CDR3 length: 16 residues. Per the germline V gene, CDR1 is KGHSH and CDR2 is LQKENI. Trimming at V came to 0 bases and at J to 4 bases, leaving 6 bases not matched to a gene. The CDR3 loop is CASSPPRAGGNQPQHF. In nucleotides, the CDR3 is TGTGCCAGCTCACCACCGAGGGCAGGGGGGAATCAGCCCCAGCATTTT.

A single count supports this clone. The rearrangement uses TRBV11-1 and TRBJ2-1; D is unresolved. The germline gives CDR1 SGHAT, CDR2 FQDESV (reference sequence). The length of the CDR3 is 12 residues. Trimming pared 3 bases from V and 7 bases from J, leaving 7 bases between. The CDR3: CASSFRVNEQFF. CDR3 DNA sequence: TGTGCCAGCAGCTTTCGAGTGAATGAGCAGTTCTTC.

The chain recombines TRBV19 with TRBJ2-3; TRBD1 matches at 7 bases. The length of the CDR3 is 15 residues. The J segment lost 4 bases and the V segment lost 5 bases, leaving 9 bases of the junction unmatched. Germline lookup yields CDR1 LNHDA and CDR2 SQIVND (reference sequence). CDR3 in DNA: TGTGCCAGTAGTCTCACACAGGGGTTGCCAGATACGCAGTATTTT. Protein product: CASSLTQGLPDTQYF. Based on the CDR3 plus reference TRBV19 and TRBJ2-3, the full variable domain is DGGITQSPKYLFRKEGQNVTLSCEQNLNHDAMYWYRQDPGQGLRLIYYSQIVNDFQKGDIAEGYSVSREKKESFPLTVTSAQKNPTAFYLCASSLTQGLPDTQYFGPGTRLTVL.

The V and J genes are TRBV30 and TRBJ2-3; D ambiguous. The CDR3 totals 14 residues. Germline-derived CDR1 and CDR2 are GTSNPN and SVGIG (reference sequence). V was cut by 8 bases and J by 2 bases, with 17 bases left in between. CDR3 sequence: CAATPRPLTDTQYF. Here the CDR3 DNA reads TGTGCCGCCACCCCCAGGCCCCTCACAGATACGCAGTATTTT.

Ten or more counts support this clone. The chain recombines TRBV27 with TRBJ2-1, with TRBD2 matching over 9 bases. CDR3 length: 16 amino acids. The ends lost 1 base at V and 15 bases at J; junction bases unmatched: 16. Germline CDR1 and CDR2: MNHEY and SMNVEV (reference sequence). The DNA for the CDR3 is TGTGCCAGCAGTTTATATGGTAGCGGGGGAGCTACTTATCGGTTCTTC. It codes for CASSLYGSGGATYRFF.